This TCR beta chain was profiled in a study of Graves' ophthalmopathy and Graves' hyperthyroidism. At least ten counts were recorded for this clonotype. Amplifying from RNA transcripts, the study obtained TCR beta CDR3 regions. An initial RT-PCR round employing HTBI primers preceded a second-round multiplex PCR. TCRdb reprocessed the multiplex PCR reads with MiXCR, giving one entry per CDR3 protein. The sample includes 340,000 or so distinct CDR3 sequences, roughly 16% of them seen just once. The CDR3 is 14 residues long. V lost 7 bases, J lost 5 bases, and 9 bases stayed unmatched. Germline CDR1 reads MNHEY; CDR2 reads SVGAGI.

Material: peripheral blood. This chain links TRBV6-5 with TRBJ2-5; 8 bases fit TRBD1. The clonotype was recovered from an adult man with Graves' ophthalmopathy. CDR3: CASNHQGAEETQYF. The CDR3 nucleotides are TGTGCCAGCAATCACCAGGGGGCCGAGGAGACCCAGTACTTC.